The text below deals with one T cell receptor beta chain. This specimen comes from a study of cytomegalovirus exposure and HLA in healthy donors. This CDR3 comprises 15 residues. CDR1 is SGHTA and CDR2 is FQGNSA in the germline V gene. V shed 2 bases and J 2 bases; nucleotides not matched to a gene: 5. Libraries were prepared by immunoSEQ multiplex PCR; TCRdb keeps only in-frame clonotypes and omits some of them. The sample holds approximately 300,000 clones, roughly 90% seen once. Sequences were obtained from PBMCs. V and J are TRBV7-2 and TRBJ2-7; 8 bases line up with TRBD1. This clonotype originated in a woman aged 18-29 years in good health and CMV-seronegative. The CDR3 loop is CASSLFDRGPYEQYF. In DNA, the CDR3 is TGTGCCAGCAGCTTATTCGACAGGGGACCCTACGAGCAGTACTTC.